This TCR beta chain was found in a study of radiotherapy plus CTLA-4 blockade in lung cancer. The wider study: Objective responses arose in approximately 20% of patients, and 31% experienced disease control.

This clone has a single count. Its antigen remains unknown. Study observations and caveats: It was early blood T cell clone dynamics, with interferon-beta, that reportedly best predicted response. TCR clones of tumor origin grew in blood after radiotherapy plus ipilimumab.

The table came from immunoSEQ multiplex PCR; TCRdb's copy has only in-frame clones and leaves some out. The top ten hold approximately 14% of the sample, which has around 90,000 clones, over 80% seen once. The CDR3 is 16 amino acids. The V gene lost 5 bases and the J gene lost 6 bases, with 17 bases spanning the gap. Germline V gene data show CDR1 as SGHTA and CDR2 as FQGNSA. CTLA-4 blockade with ipilimumab, together with focal radiation, was given to patients with chemo-refractory metastatic non-small-cell lung cancer. This chain joins TRBV7-2 and TRBJ1-6; D uncertain. The receptor comes from a human donor with non-small cell lung cancer that progressed on radiotherapy plus ipilimumab. Sample: peripheral blood, taken from a patient treated with radiotherapy plus ipilimumab. CDR3 protein: CASSLGRQVFNSPLHF. CDR3 coding DNA: TGTGCCAGCAGCCTGGGCAGACAAGTCTTTAATTCACCCCTCCACTTT.